Detailed here is one T cell receptor (beta chain). Both 60 Vbeta primers and 13 Jbeta primers went into the PCR. Clones were sequenced by immunoSEQ multiplex PCR, and TCRdb holds only the in-frame ones, with some missing. Here the sample spans about 120,000 clones, around 85% being singletons. The entry originates in a study of cytomegalovirus exposure and HLA in healthy donors. The wider study: About 85 million unique TCR sequences came from HLA-typed donors in an early release.

This CDR3 contains 15 residues. From germline, CDR1 is SGHNT and CDR2 YENEEA. J was trimmed by 3 bases and V by 6 bases; bases with no gene match: 8. Source material: PBMCs. The genes are TRBV11-3 and TRBJ1-1, with 9 bases identical to TRBD1. The sequence was collected from a man aged 30 to 45 in good health and CMV-seropositive. Here the CDR3 DNA reads TGTGCCAGCAGATCCACTTGGACAGGGGACACTGAAGCTTTCTTT. Translated: CASRSTWTGDTEAFF.